These 6 T cell receptor beta chains originate from one sample sequenced in a study of monozygotic twins with inflammatory bowel disease. TCRdb re-called the 5' RACE reads and shows each CDR3 protein once, DNA omitted. This sample's clone table lists more than 95,000 distinct CDR3 sequences. The sequencing input was blood. These receptors all come from a human donor with ulcerative colitis or Crohn's disease, or a healthy co-twin of an affected twin (not recorded which).

The chain carries TRBV12-3 or TRBV12-4 and TRBJ2-2; TCRdb's D call of TRBD2 is untestable without DNA. CDR3 size: 14 residues. This chain's CDR3 is CASILAANTGELFF.

V and J are TRBV7-2 and TRBJ2-1; the TCRdb D gene call, TRBD2, has no DNA to confirm it. CDR3 length equals 13 residues. From germline, CDR1 is SGHTA and CDR2 FQGNSA. This CDR3 is CASSLDSGGAKFF.

The V call is TRBV18, the J call TRBJ2-1; TCRdb calls TRBD2, which cannot be checked without DNA. The CDR3 loop spans 14 amino acids. Germline lookup yields CDR1 KGHSH and CDR2 LQKENI. Here the CDR3 reads CASSRLAGGGEQFF.

This chain joins TRBV6-5 and TRBJ2-7; TCRdb returns TRBD1, unconfirmable since there is no DNA. The germline gives CDR1 MNHEY, CDR2 SVGAGI. This CDR3 region has 14 residues. The chain's CDR3 is CASRRQGEGYEQYF.

V is TRBV7-2 and J is TRBJ2-7. In germline, CDR1 is SGHTA, CDR2 FQGNSA. The CDR3 runs 15 residues. This CDR3 reads CASSLGSSSPYEQYF. Together with reference TRBV7-2 and TRBJ2-7, the CDR3 gives the full variable domain: GAGVSQSPSNKVTEKGKDVELRCDPISGHTALYWYRQSLGQGLEFLIYFQGNSAPDKSGLPSDRFSAERTGGSVSTLTIQRTQQEDSAVYLCASSLGSSSPYEQYFGPGTRLTVT.

The J gene is TRBJ2-3, the V gene TRBV24-1; the TRBD2 assignment by TCRdb is unverifiable without DNA. This CDR3 contains 14 residues. CDR1 is KGHDR, CDR2 SFDVKD, per germline. CDR3: CATRSGGRTDTQYF.